This T cell receptor beta chain was retrieved from a study of regulatory T cells in long-lasting Graves disease. In building TCR beta libraries, iRepertoire HTBI primers were used together with Arm-PCR of CDR3 regions. A single record per CDR3 protein comes from TCRdb applying MiXCR to the multiplex PCR reads. The table records around 400,000 distinct CDR3 sequences, approximately 16% of them present only once. This clonotype was counted at least ten times. The time point denotes: newly diagnosed GD, antithyroid drugs for less than 3 months. Following extraction of RNA from PBMCs, that RNA was used to make the TCR library. The V end was cut by 7 bases, the J end by 3 bases, with 18 bases between. Looked up from germline, CDR1 is MNHNS and CDR2 is SASEGT. There are 15 residues in the CDR3. A further study also used this sample, focusing on T cells in Graves' hyperthyroidism and ophthalmopathy.

This TCR was sampled from a woman in her 40s with Graves disease. The sequencing here drew on peripheral blood mononuclear cells (PBMCs), taken at new diagnosis, from a patient treated with antithyroid drugs. The rearrangement joins TRBV6-1 to TRBJ2-5; D may be TRBD2 (6 bases). This CDR3 reads CASNPWGSGEETQYF. CDR3 DNA: TGTGCCAGCAACCCGTGGGGTAGCGGAGAAGAGACCCAGTACTTC.